These 20 T cell receptor beta chains share one sample of origin, sequenced in a study of control samples from healthy donors and cancer patients. Libraries were prepared by immunoSEQ multiplex PCR; TCRdb keeps only in-frame clonotypes and omits some of them. The sample lists 150,000 to 200,000 clones, 70% to 90% occurring once. What was sequenced was blood. The receptors come from a man younger than 40 in good health.

The chain has TRBV7-2 and TRBJ1-4; D possibly corresponds to TRBD1 (5 bases). The CDR3 is 14 amino acids. Germline lookup yields CDR1 SGHTA and CDR2 FQGNSA. V lost 1 base and J 10 bases, leaving 13 bases between the germline ends. The CDR3 DNA is TGTGCCAGCAGCTTAGTTGGAGGGGATGGAAAACTGTTTTTT. Its translation: CASSLVGGDGKLFF.

This chain links TRBV12-3 or TRBV12-4 with TRBJ1-1; D not certain. Deletions cut 1 base from V and 6 bases from J, with 3 bases between. This CDR3 is 11 amino acids long. The CDR3 is CASSLGPEAFF. DNA for the CDR3: TGTGCCAGCAGTTTAGGCCCTGAAGCTTTCTTT.

This clone has only one observation. This sequence joins TRBV2 and TRBJ1-2; D ambiguous. This CDR3 region has 12 residues. Germline V gene sequence: CDR1 SNHLY, CDR2 FYNNEI. Trimming shortened V by 3 bases and J by 5 bases, and 7 bases separated the two germline ends. CDR3: CASSDRRYGYTF. CDR3 nucleotides: TGTGCCAGCAGTGACCGGAGGTATGGCTACACCTTC.

The J gene is TRBJ1-3, the V gene TRBV30; D may be TRBD1 (5 bases). This CDR3 spans 14 amino acids. V lost 0 bases to trimming and J lost 4 bases, with 10 bases between them. Germline V gene lookup returns CDR1 GTSNPN and CDR2 SVGIG (reference sequence). As DNA, the CDR3 is TGTGCCTGGAGTGTCTGGGGGTCGGGAAACACCATATATTTT. The encoded protein is CAWSVWGSGNTIYF.

This clone came up once. The chain couples TRBV7-2 to TRBJ2-1, with 9 nucleotides matching TRBD1. Trimming took 5 bases from V and 7 from J; bases not matched to a gene: 15. Germline V gene sequence: CDR1 SGHTA, CDR2 FQGNSA. The CDR3 sequence is 17 residues long. The CDR3 DNA reads as TGTGCCAGCAGCCTACTCCAGCCGGGACAGGGACAAAATGAGCAGTTCTTC. Translating gives CASSLLQPGQGQNEQFF.

The V and J genes are TRBV5-1 and TRBJ2-4; TRBD1 matches at 9 bases. Per the germline V gene, CDR1 is SGHRS and CDR2 is YFSETQ. V dropped 4 bases and J dropped 6; count of bases not matched to a gene: 5. The CDR3 consists of 14 residues. CDR3 sequence: CASSQDRGGNIQYF. CDR3 DNA: TGCGCCAGCAGCCAAGACAGGGGGGGAAACATTCAGTACTTC.

J is TRBJ1-4 and V is TRBV5-4, with D possibly matching TRBD1 (5 bases). This CDR3 comprises 14 residues. V gave up 4 bases and J gave up 5 bases, with 12 bases separating them. In germline, CDR1 is SGHNT, CDR2 YYREEE (reference sequence). The CDR3 region has the DNA TGTGCCAGCAGCCTGGGGTGGGGGAATGAAAAACTGTTTTTT. Its protein product is CASSLGWGNEKLFF.

The chain couples TRBV27 to TRBJ1-2; D remains unclear. Germline V gene lookup returns CDR1 MNHEY and CDR2 SMNVEV (reference sequence). The CDR3 sequence is 13 residues long. V was trimmed by 3 bases and J by 8 bases, leaving 13 bases between them. CDR3 bases: TGTGCCAGCAGTTTTGAAAGGAGTAGGGGCTACACCTTC. The encoded protein is CASSFERSRGYTF.

This chain links TRBV6-5 with TRBJ1-1; D is unresolved. Trimming removed 2 bases from V and 1 base from J, with 5 bases in between. The CDR3 is 13 amino acids. Germline values: CDR1 MNHEY, CDR2 SVGAGI. Here the CDR3 DNA reads TGTGCCAGCAGTTACGGGAGGAACACTGAAGCTTTCTTT. Amino acids: CASSYGRNTEAFF.

The V and J genes are TRBV7-6 and TRBJ1-4, with 12 nucleotides matching TRBD1. CDR1 is SGHVS and CDR2 is FNYEAQ in the germline V gene. V was clipped by 4 bases and J by 8 bases; unmatched bases: 14. The CDR3 extends over 18 amino acids. CDR3 coding DNA: TGTGCCAGCAGCTCCTTCGGGACAGGGGGCGGGGGAGAGGAAAAACTGTTTTTT. It codes for CASSSFGTGGGGEEKLFF.

This clone was counted only a few times. The chain recombines TRBV27 with TRBJ1-5; D remains unclear. CDR3 length equals 13 residues. V was trimmed by 4 bases and J by 5 bases, leaving 9 bases between them. Germline V gives CDR1 MNHEY, CDR2 SMNVEV (reference sequence). The DNA of the CDR3 is TGTGCCAGCAGTTGGGGAGAGCATCAGCCCCAGCATTTT. This translates into CASSWGEHQPQHF.

The V call is TRBV12-3 or TRBV12-4, the J call TRBJ1-5; D is unclear. The CDR3 is 13 residues long. Trimming removed 6 bases at V and 9 bases at J, with 15 bases between. The CDR3 sequence is CASSLINRRPQHF. The DNA for the CDR3 is TGTGCCAGCAGCCTCATAAACCGGCGGCCCCAGCATTTT.

The chain recombines TRBV6-5 with TRBJ2-5, with a weak D call TRBD1 (6 bases). The CDR3 is 13 amino acids. Deletions cut 5 bases from V and 5 bases from J, with 12 bases between. The germline CDR1 and CDR2 sequences are MNHEY and SVGAGI. The CDR3 region has the DNA TGTGCCAGCAGTCACACAGGGCGGGAGACCCAGTACTTC. Amino acids: CASSHTGRETQYF.

This chain joins TRBV4-1 and TRBJ1-2; a weak D match, TRBD1 (6 bases). This CDR3 is 16 amino acids long. Germline loops: CDR1 MGHRA, CDR2 YSYEKL. Trimming took off 1 base at V and 7 bases at J, with 19 bases between the two ends. The chain's CDR3 is CASSQGSGVLSGGYTF. The DNA of the CDR3 is TGCGCCAGCAGCCAAGGCTCAGGGGTTTTATCCGGTGGCTACACCTTC.

The chain is built from TRBV19 and TRBJ1-4; 7 bases fit TRBD1. V dropped 6 bases and J dropped 5; count of bases not matched to a gene: 3. Germline V gene lookup returns CDR1 LNHDA and CDR2 SQIVND (reference sequence). The CDR3 runs to 13 residues. The CDR3 protein is CASRGQWNEKLFF. CDR3 DNA sequence: TGTGCCAGTAGGGGACAGTGGAATGAAAAACTGTTTTTT.

The chain joins TRBV7-9 to TRBJ1-2; D is unresolved. V was trimmed by 5 bases and J by 5 bases, leaving 9 bases between them. CDR3 length: 12 residues. Germline V gene data show CDR1 as SEHNR and CDR2 as FQNEAQ (reference sequence). The CDR3 sequence is CASSLATYGYTF. The CDR3 nucleotides read TGTGCCAGCAGCCTCGCCACATATGGCTACACCTTC.

V gene TRBV18 combines with J gene TRBJ2-3, with 8 nucleotides matching TRBD1. Germline CDR1 and CDR2: KGHSH and LQKENI. Trimming took 5 bases from V and 3 from J; bases not matched to a gene: 4. CDR3 length: 14 amino acids. CDR3: CASSGQGATDTQYF. The CDR3 DNA reads TGTGCCAGCTCAGGGCAGGGGGCAACAGATACGCAGTATTTT. The full variable domain, with the rest looked up from reference TRBV18 and TRBJ2-3, is NAGVMQNPRHLVRRRGQEARLRCSPMKGHSHVYWYRQLPEEGLKFMVYLQKENIIDESGMPKERFSAEFPKEGPSILRIQQVVRGDSAAYFCASSGQGATDTQYFGPGTRLTVL.

The chain recombines TRBV14 with TRBJ1-6; D call uncertain. This CDR3 has 13 amino acids. Germline V lookup: CDR1 SGHDN, CDR2 FVKESK. V was cut by 3 bases and J by 11 bases, with 11 bases left in between. CDR3 in DNA: TGTGCCAGCAGCCAGCCTGGTGAGCCACCCCTCCACTTT. Amino acids: CASSQPGEPPLHF.

The genes are TRBV21-1 and TRBJ2-7; the listed D gene, TRBD1, was not tested against the DNA. TRBV21-1 is flagged as a pseudogene. The CDR3 runs to 16 residues. Here the CDR3 reads CASSTRTRGCSYEQYF. CDR3 bases: TGTGCCAGCAGCACCAGAACTAGGGGGTGTTCCTACGAGCAGTACTTC.

This chain links TRBV7-8 with TRBJ1-5; TRBD1 matches 7 bases. This CDR3 has 13 residues. In germline, CDR1 is SGHVS, CDR2 FQNEAQ. The ends lost 6 bases at V and 5 bases at J; junction bases unmatched: 4. The CDR3 DNA reads as TGTGCCAGCAGGGGACAGAATGATCAGCCCCAGCATTTT. It codes for CASRGQNDQPQHF. Combining the CDR3 with reference TRBV7-8 and TRBJ1-5 gives the whole variable domain GAGVSQSPRYKVAKRGQDVALRCDPISGHVSLFWYQQALGQGPEFLTYFQNEAQLDKSGLPSDRFFAERPEGSVSTLKIQRTQQEDSAVYLCASRGQNDQPQHFGDGTRLSIL.